The rows below give T cell receptor beta chains drawn from one sample of a study of OX40 agonist ivuxolimab in advanced cancers. Method: immunoSEQ multiplex PCR; TCRdb's copy keeps in-frame clones and lacks some. The table includes almost 80,000 clones, about four fifths detected once. Source: CD4+ or CD8+ T cells sorted from blood, taken in a trial of the OX40 agonist ivuxolimab. The receptors come from an adult with an advanced solid tumor such as melanoma, head and neck, liver or kidney cancer. CDR3s include the opening cysteine and the closing phenylalanine or tryptophan. Fields, in order: J gene, D gene, V gene, clone size, CDR3 protein, CDR3 DNA. The D gene is left open where the match is weak. Size is stated for part of the rows, as once, few or many counts, or as a class when the clone is expanded.

TRBJ2-5 | NA | TRBV7-2 | NA | CASSLEREVPTQYF | TGTGCCAGCAGCTTAGAGCGAGAGGTCCCAACCCAGTACTTC
TRBJ1-5 | NA | TRBV7-2 | many | CASSTTGGQPQHF | TGTGCCAGCAGCACAACAGGTGGTCAGCCCCAGCATTTT
TRBJ2-1 | TRBD2 | TRBV11-2 | NA | CASSSTSRYNEQFF | TGTGCCAGCAGCTCGACTAGCCGATACAATGAGCAGTTCTTC
TRBJ2-5 | NA | TRBV28 | NA | CASTPRSGSRQETQYF | TGTGCCAGCACCCCCCGGTCGGGCAGTCGGCAAGAGACCCAGTACTTC
TRBJ1-4 | TRBD1 | TRBV18 | NA | CASSPRAGGPNEKLFF | TGTGCCAGCTCACCACGAGCAGGGGGGCCTAATGAAAAACTGTTTTTT
TRBJ1-2 | NA | TRBV1 | NA | CTSSLRTGGYTF | TGCACCAGCAGCCTCCGGACAGGGGGCTACACCTTC
TRBJ1-4 | TRBD1 | TRBV30 | NA | CAWRLTGGGKLFF | TGTGCCTGGAGATTGACAGGGGGCGGAAAACTGTTTTTT
TRBJ1-5 | NA | TRBV5-5 | few | CASSLEGYNQPQHF | TGTGCCAGCAGCTTGGAAGGGTACAATCAGCCCCAGCATTTT
TRBJ2-5 | TRBD1 | TRBV28 | NA | CASSPRGWETQYF | TGTGCCAGCAGTCCCAGGGGGTGGGAGACCCAGTACTTC
TRBJ1-2 | NA | TRBV28 | NA | CASSLIGYGYTF | TGTGCCAGCAGTTTAATAGGCTATGGCTACACCTTC
TRBJ1-1 | NA | TRBV7-9 | NA | CASSLTRDIRGMAFF | TGTGCCAGCAGCTTAACCAGGGACATAAGGGGGATGGCTTTCTTT
TRBJ2-5 | NA | TRBV6-5 | NA | CASRHTGRETQYF | TGTGCCAGCAGGCACACAGGGAGGGAGACCCAGTACTTC
TRBJ2-2 | NA | TRBV7-3 | NA | CASSSRGDLANTGELFF | TGTGCCAGCAGCTCCCGAGGGGACCTAGCGAACACCGGGGAGCTGTTTTTT
TRBJ2-1 | TRBD2 | TRBV5-1 | NA | CASRKTSDSYNEQFF | TGCGCCAGCAGAAAGACTAGCGACTCCTACAATGAGCAGTTCTTC
TRBJ2-3 | NA | TRBV7-8 | NA | CASSSNRQARTDTQYF | TGTGCCAGCAGCTCAAATAGACAGGCCAGGACAGATACGCAGTATTTT
TRBJ2-1 | TRBD2 | TRBV19 | NA | CASSIRPGGGYNEQFF | TGTGCCAGTAGTATAAGGCCCGGGGGGGGCTACAATGAGCAGTTCTTC
TRBJ2-1 | TRBD1 | TRBV7-3 | NA | CASSPQGQHEQFF | TGTGCCAGCAGCCCCCAGGGACAGCATGAGCAGTTCTTC
TRBJ1-3 | TRBD1 | TRBV2 | NA | CASRQTGASGNTIYF | TGTGCCAGCAGACAGACAGGGGCCTCTGGAAACACCATATATTTT
TRBJ1-1 | NA | TRBV27 | NA | CASSFGKNTEAFF | TGTGCCAGCAGTTTTGGGAAGAACACTGAAGCTTTCTTT
TRBJ1-2 | NA | TRBV4-1 | NA | CASSQRGMTGYTF | TGCGCCAGCAGCCAAAGGGGGATGACGGGCTACACCTTC
TRBJ1-6 | NA | TRBV11-2 | NA | CASSPSGPYSPLHF | TGTGCCAGCAGCCCCTCAGGGCCCTATTCACCCCTCCACTTT
TRBJ1-1 | NA | TRBV7-2 | NA | CASSLRHRAEAFF | TGTGCCAGCAGCTTACGCCACAGGGCTGAAGCTTTCTTT
TRBJ1-1 | NA | TRBV5-1 | NA | CASSLAGTSNTEAFF | TGCGCCAGCAGCTTGGCCGGGACATCGAACACTGAAGCTTTCTTT
TRBJ2-3 | TRBD2 | TRBV2 | once | CASSPGLAAYTDTQYF | TGTGCCAGCAGCCCGGGACTAGCGGCATACACAGATACGCAGTATTTT
TRBJ2-3 | NA | TRBV18 | NA | CASSRAGVPDTQYF | TGTGCCAGCTCACGGGCAGGGGTCCCAGATACGCAGTATTTT
TRBJ1-2 | NA | TRBV5-1 | NA | CASSSLDSGYGYTF | TGCGCCAGCAGCTCCTTAGACAGCGGCTATGGCTACACCTTC
TRBJ1-1 | NA | TRBV15 | NA | CATSRETGSNTEAFF | TGTGCCACCAGCAGAGAAACAGGGAGCAACACTGAAGCTTTCTTT
TRBJ1-2 | NA | TRBV6-5 | few | CASSYSPLGLNYGYTF | TGTGCCAGCAGTTACTCGCCCCTCGGTCTGAACTATGGCTACACCTTC
TRBJ1-2 | NA | TRBV4-3 | NA | CASSQRAAANYGYTF | TGCGCCAGCAGCCAACGGGCAGCTGCTAACTATGGCTACACCTTC
TRBJ2-5 | NA | TRBV5-4 | NA | CASSLYQASGTQYF | TGTGCCAGCAGCTTGTACCAGGCCTCGGGGACCCAGTACTTC
TRBJ1-5 | NA | TRBV19 | NA | CASSELVNKPQHF | TGTGCCAGTAGTGAGTTGGTTAATAAGCCCCAGCATTTT
TRBJ2-3 | NA | TRBV7-6 | NA | CASSLATLSSTDTQYF | TGTGCCAGCAGCTTAGCGACCCTCTCTAGCACAGATACGCAGTATTTT
TRBJ2-5 | TRBD1 | TRBV2 | NA | CASSERTGKETQYF | TGTGCCAGCAGTGAGAGGACAGGAAAAGAGACCCAGTACTTC
TRBJ2-3 | TRBD2 | TRBV5-4 | NA | CASSLARLAGISTDTQYF | TGTGCCAGCAGCCTGGCGCGACTAGCGGGAATAAGCACAGATACGCAGTATTTT
TRBJ2-4 | NA | TRBV7-9 | NA | CASSLQGGILAKNIQYF | TGTGCCAGCAGCTTGCAGGGGGGGATCCTAGCCAAAAACATTCAGTACTTC
TRBJ2-7 | NA | TRBV18 | NA | CASSPPGLGGEQYF | TGTGCCAGCTCACCACCGGGACTTGGAGGGGAGCAGTACTTC
TRBJ2-3 | NA | TRBV28 | NA | CASKGEQSPDTQYF | TGTGCCAGCAAGGGAGAGCAGAGCCCAGATACGCAGTATTTT
TRBJ1-1 | NA | TRBV6-5 | once | CASSRGGKEAFF | TGTGCCAGCAGCCGCGGGGGGAAAGAAGCTTTCTTT
TRBJ1-3 | NA | TRBV5-1 | NA | CASSLDGGTGNTIYF | TGCGCCAGCAGCTTGGACGGGGGCACTGGAAACACCATATATTTT
TRBJ1-4 | NA | TRBV30 | NA | CAWSGQTNEKLFF | TGTGCCTGGAGTGGGCAGACGAATGAAAAACTGTTTTTT
TRBJ1-1 | NA | TRBV28 | once | CASSLFARVGGMDTEAFF | TGTGCCAGCAGTTTATTTGCGAGGGTAGGGGGTATGGACACTGAAGCTTTCTTT
TRBJ2-2 | NA | TRBV5-4 | NA | CASSYPQGLITGELFF | TGTGCCAGCAGCTACCCGCAGGGACTGATTACCGGGGAGCTGTTTTTT
TRBJ2-2 | NA | TRBV28 | few | CASTYGANTGELFF | TGTGCCAGCACTTATGGGGCGAACACCGGGGAGCTGTTTTTT
TRBJ2-2 | NA | TRBV14 | few | CASSQEVGGELFF | TGTGCCAGCAGCCAAGAGGTTGGAGGGGAGCTGTTTTTT
TRBJ2-5 | NA | TRBV5-5 | NA | CASSLASVQETQYF | TGTGCCAGCAGCCTCGCCTCAGTCCAAGAGACCCAGTACTTC
TRBJ2-2 | NA | TRBV11-1 | once | CASSFSWGTGGDTGELFF | TGTGCCAGCAGCTTTTCCTGGGGCACAGGGGGGGACACCGGGGAGCTGTTTTTT
TRBJ2-3 | TRBD2 | TRBV7-2 | NA | CASRKTSSGQGDTQYF | TGTGCCAGCAGAAAGACCTCTAGCGGGCAGGGGGATACGCAGTATTTT
TRBJ1-4 | TRBD1 | TRBV13 | NA | CASSSLKTGLNEKLFF | TGTGCCAGCAGCTCACTAAAGACAGGGCTGAATGAAAAACTGTTTTTT
TRBJ2-7 | NA | TRBV14 | NA | CAYTGFHYEQYF | TGTGCTTACACAGGGTTTCACTACGAGCAGTACTTC
TRBJ2-1 | NA | TRBV5-1 | NA | CASSLGFAGEQFF | TGCGCCAGCAGCTTGGGCTTTGCGGGGGAGCAGTTCTTC
TRBJ2-1 | TRBD2 | TRBV10-2 | NA | CASRTFSGESSYNEQFF | TGCGCCAGCAGGACCTTTAGCGGGGAGAGCTCCTACAATGAGCAGTTCTTC
TRBJ1-1 | NA | TRBV2 | NA | CASRGDRNTEAFF | TGTGCCAGCAGGGGCGACCGGAACACTGAAGCTTTCTTT
TRBJ2-1 | TRBD1 | TRBV15 | NA | CATSRAAGTGNNEQFF | TGTGCCACCAGCAGAGCAGCCGGGACAGGGAACAATGAGCAGTTCTTC